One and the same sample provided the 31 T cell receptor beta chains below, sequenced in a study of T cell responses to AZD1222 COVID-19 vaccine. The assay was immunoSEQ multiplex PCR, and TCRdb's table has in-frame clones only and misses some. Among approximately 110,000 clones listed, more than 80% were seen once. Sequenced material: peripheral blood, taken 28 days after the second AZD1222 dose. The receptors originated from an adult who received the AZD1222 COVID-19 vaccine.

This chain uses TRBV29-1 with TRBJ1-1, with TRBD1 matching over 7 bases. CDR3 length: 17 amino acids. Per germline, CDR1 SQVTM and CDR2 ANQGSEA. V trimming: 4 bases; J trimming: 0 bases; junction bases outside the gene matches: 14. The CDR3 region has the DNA TGCAGCGTTGGGGGAACGGGACAGAATCTTATGAACACTGAAGCTTTCTTT. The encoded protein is CSVGGTGQNLMNTEAFF.

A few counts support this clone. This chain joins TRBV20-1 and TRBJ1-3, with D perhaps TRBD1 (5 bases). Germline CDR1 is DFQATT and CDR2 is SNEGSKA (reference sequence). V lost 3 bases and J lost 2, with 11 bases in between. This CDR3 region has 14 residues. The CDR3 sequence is CSASEGVTGNTIYF. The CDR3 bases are TGCAGTGCTAGTGAAGGGGTAACTGGAAACACCATATATTTT.

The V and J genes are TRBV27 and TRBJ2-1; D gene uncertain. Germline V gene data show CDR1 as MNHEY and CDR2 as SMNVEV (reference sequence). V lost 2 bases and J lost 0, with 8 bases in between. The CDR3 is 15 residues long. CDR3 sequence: CASSLAWSSYNEQFF. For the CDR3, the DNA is TGTGCCAGCAGTTTAGCCTGGAGCTCCTACAATGAGCAGTTCTTC.

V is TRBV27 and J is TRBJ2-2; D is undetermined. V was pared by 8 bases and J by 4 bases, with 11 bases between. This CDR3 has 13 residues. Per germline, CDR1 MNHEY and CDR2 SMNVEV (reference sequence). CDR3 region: CASSQPSTGELFF. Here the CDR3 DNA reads TGTGCCAGCTCCCAACCTAGCACCGGGGAGCTGTTTTTT.

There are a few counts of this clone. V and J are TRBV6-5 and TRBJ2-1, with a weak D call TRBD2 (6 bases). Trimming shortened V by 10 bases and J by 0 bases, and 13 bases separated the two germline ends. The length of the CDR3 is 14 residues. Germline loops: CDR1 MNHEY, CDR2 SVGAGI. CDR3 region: CAIRRGYSYNEQFF. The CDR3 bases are TGTGCCATTAGACGGGGGTACTCCTACAATGAGCAGTTCTTC.

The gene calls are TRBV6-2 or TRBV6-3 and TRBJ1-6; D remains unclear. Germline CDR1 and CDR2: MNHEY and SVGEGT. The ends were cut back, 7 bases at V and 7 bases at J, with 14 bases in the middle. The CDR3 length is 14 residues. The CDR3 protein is CASTPGSSNSPLHF. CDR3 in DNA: TGTGCCAGCACCCCCGGGAGCAGCAATTCACCCCTCCACTTT.

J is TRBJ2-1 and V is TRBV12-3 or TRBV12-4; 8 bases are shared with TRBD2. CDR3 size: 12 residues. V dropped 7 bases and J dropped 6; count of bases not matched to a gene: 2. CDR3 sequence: CASNSGGNEQFF. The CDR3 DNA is TGTGCCAGCAACAGCGGGGGCAATGAGCAGTTCTTC.

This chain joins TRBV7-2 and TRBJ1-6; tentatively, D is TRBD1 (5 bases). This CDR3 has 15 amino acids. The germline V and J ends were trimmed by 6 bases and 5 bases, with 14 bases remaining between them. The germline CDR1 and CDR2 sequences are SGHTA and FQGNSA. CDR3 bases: TGTGCCAGCAGGCCCCCGGGACGGAATAATTCACCCCTCCACTTT. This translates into CASRPPGRNNSPLHF.

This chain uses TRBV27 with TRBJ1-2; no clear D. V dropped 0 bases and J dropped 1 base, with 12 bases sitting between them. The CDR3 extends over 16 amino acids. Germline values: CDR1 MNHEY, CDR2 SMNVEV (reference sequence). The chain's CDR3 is CASSLSPLADNYGYTF. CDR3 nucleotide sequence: TGTGCCAGCAGTTTATCACCCCTCGCCGATAACTATGGCTACACCTTC.

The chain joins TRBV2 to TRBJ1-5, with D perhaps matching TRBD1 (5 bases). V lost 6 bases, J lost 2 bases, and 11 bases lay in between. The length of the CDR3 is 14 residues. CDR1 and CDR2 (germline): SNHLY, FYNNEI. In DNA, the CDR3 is TGTGCCAGCAGGGGGGGTTCGGGCAATCAGCCCCAGCATTTT. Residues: CASRGGSGNQPQHF.

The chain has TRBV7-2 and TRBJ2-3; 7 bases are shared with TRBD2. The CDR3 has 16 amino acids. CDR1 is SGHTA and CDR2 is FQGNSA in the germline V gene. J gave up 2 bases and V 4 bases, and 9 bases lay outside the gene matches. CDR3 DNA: TGTGCCAGCAGCTCCCGAAGCGGGGCCATCACAGATACGCAGTATTTT. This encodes CASSSRSGAITDTQYF. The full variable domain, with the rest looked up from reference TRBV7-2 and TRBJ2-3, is GAGVSQSPSNKVTEKGKDVELRCDPISGHTALYWYRQSLGQGLEFLIYFQGNSAPDKSGLPSDRFSAERTGGSVSTLTIQRTQQEDSAVYLCASSSRSGAITDTQYFGPGTRLTVL.

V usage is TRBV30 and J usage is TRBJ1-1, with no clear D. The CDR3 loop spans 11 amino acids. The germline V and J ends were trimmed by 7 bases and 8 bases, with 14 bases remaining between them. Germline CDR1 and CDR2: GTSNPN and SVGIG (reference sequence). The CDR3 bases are TGTGCCTCCTTGAAAGCCCTGGAAGCTTTCTTT. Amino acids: CASLKALEAFF.

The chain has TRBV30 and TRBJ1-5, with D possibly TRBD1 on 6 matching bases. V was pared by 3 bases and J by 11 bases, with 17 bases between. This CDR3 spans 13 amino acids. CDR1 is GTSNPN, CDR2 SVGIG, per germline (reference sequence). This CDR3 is CAWRDKRQVSQHF. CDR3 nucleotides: TGTGCCTGGAGGGACAAGCGACAGGTATCCCAGCATTTT.

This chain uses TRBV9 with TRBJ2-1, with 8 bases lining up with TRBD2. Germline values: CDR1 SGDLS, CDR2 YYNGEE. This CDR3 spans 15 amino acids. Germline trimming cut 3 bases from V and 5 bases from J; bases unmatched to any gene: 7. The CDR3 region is CASSARGGPNNEQFF. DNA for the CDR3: TGTGCCAGCAGCGCACGGGGGGGACCTAACAATGAGCAGTTCTTC.

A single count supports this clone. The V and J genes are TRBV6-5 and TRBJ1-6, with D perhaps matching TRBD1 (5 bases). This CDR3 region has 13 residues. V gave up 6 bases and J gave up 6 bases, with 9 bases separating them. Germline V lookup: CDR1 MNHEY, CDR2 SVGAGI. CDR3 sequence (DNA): TGTGCCAGCAGGGTCAGGGCTAATTCACCCCTCCACTTT. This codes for CASRVRANSPLHF.

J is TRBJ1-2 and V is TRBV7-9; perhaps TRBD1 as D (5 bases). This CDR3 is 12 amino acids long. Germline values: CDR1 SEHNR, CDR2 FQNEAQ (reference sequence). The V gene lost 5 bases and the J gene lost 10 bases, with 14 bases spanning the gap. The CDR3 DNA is TGTGCCAGCAGCCCCGAGACAGCCACCTACACCTTC. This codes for CASSPETATYTF.

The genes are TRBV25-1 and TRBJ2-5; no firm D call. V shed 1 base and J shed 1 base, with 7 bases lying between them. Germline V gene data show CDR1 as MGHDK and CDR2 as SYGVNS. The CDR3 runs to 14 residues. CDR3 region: CASSEFTGQETQYF. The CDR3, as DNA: TGTGCCAGCAGTGAATTTACCGGCCAAGAGACCCAGTACTTC.

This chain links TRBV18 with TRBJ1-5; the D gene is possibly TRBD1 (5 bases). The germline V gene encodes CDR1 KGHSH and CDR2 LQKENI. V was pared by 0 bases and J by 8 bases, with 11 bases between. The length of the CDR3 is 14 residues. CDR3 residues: CASSPPSGGKPQHF. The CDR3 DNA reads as TGTGCCAGCTCACCACCAAGTGGGGGGAAGCCCCAGCATTTT. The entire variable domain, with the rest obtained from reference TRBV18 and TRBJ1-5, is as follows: NAGVMQNPRHLVRRRGQEARLRCSPMKGHSHVYWYRQLPEEGLKFMVYLQKENIIDESGMPKERFSAEFPKEGPSILRIQQVVRGDSAAYFCASSPPSGGKPQHFGDGTRLSIL.

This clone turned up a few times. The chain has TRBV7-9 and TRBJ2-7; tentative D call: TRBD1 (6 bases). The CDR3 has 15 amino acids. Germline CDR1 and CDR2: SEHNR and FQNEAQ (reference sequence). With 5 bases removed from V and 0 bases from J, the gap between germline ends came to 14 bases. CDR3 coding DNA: TGTGCCAGCAGCGCATCCCGGACAGACTCCTACGAGCAGTACTTC. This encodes CASSASRTDSYEQYF. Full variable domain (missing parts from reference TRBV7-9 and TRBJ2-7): DTGVSQNPRHKITKRGQNVTFRCDPISEHNRLYWYRQTLGQGPEFLTYFQNEAQLEKSRLLSDRFSAERPKGSFSTLEIQRTEQGDSAMYLCASSASRTDSYEQYFGPGTRLTVT.

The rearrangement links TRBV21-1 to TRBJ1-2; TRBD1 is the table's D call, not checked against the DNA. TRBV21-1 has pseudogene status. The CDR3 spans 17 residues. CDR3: CASSKSLRQGGNYGYTF. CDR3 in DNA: TGTGCCAGCAGCAAAAGCCTTAGGCAGGGGGGAAACTATGGCTACACCTTC.

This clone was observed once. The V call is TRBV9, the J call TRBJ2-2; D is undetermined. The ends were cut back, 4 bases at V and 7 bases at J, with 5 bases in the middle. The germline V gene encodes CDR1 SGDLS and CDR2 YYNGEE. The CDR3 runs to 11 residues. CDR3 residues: CASSRDGELFF. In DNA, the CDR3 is TGTGCCAGCAGCAGAGACGGGGAGCTGTTTTTT.

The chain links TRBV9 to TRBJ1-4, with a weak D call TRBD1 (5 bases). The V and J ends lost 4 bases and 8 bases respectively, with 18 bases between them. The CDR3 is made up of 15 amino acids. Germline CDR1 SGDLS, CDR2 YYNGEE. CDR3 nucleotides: TGTGCCAGCAGCTCGACCGGGGCGGGTGTCGAAAAACTGTTTTTT. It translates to CASSSTGAGVEKLFF.

CDR3 loop: CATSRDLGVEETQYF. CDR3 in DNA: TGTGCCACCAGCAGAGATCTGGGCGTCGAGGAGACCCAGTACTTC. J is TRBJ2-5 and V is TRBV15; D ambiguous. The CDR3 spans 15 residues. Germline CDR1 is LNHNV and CDR2 is YYDKDF (reference sequence). With 0 bases removed from V and 5 bases from J, the gap between germline ends came to 13 bases.

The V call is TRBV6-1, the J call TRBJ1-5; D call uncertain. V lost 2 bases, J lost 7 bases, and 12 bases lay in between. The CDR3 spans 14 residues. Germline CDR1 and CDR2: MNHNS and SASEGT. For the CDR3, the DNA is TGTGCCAGCAGTGAAATAAGGGTTGGACAGCCCCAGCATTTT. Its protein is CASSEIRVGQPQHF.

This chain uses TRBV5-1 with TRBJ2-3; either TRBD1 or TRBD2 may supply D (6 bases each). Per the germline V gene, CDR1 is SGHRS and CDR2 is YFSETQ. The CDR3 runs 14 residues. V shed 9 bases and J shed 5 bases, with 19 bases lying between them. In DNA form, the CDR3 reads TGCGCCACCAGGAGGGGGGACCCTCAAGATACGCAGTATTTT. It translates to CATRRGDPQDTQYF.

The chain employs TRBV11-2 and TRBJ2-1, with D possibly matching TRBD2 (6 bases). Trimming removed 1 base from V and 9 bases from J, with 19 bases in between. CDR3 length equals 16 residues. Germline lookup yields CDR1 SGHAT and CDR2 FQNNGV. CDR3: CASSLGPDYYPLEQFF. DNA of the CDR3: TGTGCCAGCAGCTTAGGGCCGGACTATTATCCCCTTGAGCAGTTCTTC. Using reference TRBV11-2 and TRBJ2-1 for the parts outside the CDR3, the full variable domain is EAGVAQSPRYKIIEKRQSVAFWCNPISGHATLYWYQQILGQGPKLLIQFQNNGVVDDSQLPKDRFSAERLKGVDSTLKIQPAKLEDSAVYLCASSLGPDYYPLEQFFGPGTRLTVL.

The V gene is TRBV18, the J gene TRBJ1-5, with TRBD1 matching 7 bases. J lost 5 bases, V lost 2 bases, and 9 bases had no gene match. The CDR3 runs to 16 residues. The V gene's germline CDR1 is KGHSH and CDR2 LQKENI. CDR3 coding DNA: TGTGCCAGCTCACCAAGGATCGGCCAGGGGGATCAGCCCCAGCATTTT. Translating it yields CASSPRIGQGDQPQHF.

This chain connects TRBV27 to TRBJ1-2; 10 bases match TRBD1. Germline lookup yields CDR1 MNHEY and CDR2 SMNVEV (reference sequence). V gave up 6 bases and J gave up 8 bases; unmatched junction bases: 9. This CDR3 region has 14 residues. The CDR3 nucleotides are TGTGCCAGCAGAATGGCCGGGACAGGGGACGGCTACACCTTC. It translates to CASRMAGTGDGYTF.

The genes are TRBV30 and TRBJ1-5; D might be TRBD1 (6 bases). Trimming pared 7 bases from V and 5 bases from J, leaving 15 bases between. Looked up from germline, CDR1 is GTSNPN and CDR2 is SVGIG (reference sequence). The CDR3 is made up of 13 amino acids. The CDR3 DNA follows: TGTGCCTACTACAGGGACTCTGATCAGCCCCAGCATTTT. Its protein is CAYYRDSDQPQHF.

The CDR3 sequence is CASSLIGRADSPLHF. Here the CDR3 DNA reads TGTGCCAGCAGCTTAATAGGCAGGGCTGATTCACCCCTCCACTTT. The gene calls are TRBV7-2 and TRBJ1-6; D is perhaps TRBD1 (5 bases). V dropped 2 bases and J dropped 8 bases, with 13 bases sitting between them. This CDR3 region has 15 residues. CDR1 and CDR2 (germline): SGHTA, FQGNSA. Looking up the rest from reference TRBV7-2 and TRBJ1-6 gives the full variable domain: GAGVSQSPSNKVTEKGKDVELRCDPISGHTALYWYRQSLGQGLEFLIYFQGNSAPDKSGLPSDRFSAERTGGSVSTLTIQRTQQEDSAVYLCASSLIGRADSPLHFGNGTRLTVT.

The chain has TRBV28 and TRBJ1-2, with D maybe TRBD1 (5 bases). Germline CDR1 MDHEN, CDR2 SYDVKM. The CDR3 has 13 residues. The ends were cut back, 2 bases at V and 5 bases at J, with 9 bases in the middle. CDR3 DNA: TGTGCCAGCAGTTTACCAGGGATATATGGCTACACCTTC. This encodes CASSLPGIYGYTF.